This T cell receptor (beta chain) was sequenced in a study of tumor and adjacent non-tumor tissue in lung cancer. In the study overall: Stage I to III disease affected 10 men and a handful of women aged roughly 30 to 76.

Between the trimmed V and J ends, which lost 6 bases and 8 bases, there was a span of 20 bases. The CDR3 extends over 14 amino acids. Germline V gene sequence: CDR1 DFQATT, CDR2 SNEGSKA (reference sequence). Broader study findings: Shorter survival was associated with higher TCR diversity in tumors.

In its sample, this clonotype was seen once. Its antigen is still unknown. With a much larger clone just one base away, this may be a read error. A modified ARM-PCR protocol with three rounds of nested PCR amplified TCRbeta. TCRdb recomputed calls from the multiplex PCR reads with MiXCR, one row per CDR3 protein. The repertoire holds 60,000 to 85,000 distinct CDR3 sequences, with just over 75% as singletons. This sample's RNA came from whole unsorted tissue. Distant lung tissue was collected more than 3 cm away from the tumor edge. Between August and November 2014, newly diagnosed, chemotherapy-naive lung cancer patients underwent thoracic surgery in China.

The sequence came from a man between 65 and 79 years old with non-small cell lung cancer. The source material was distant non-tumor lung tissue. The chain links TRBV20-1 to TRBJ2-1; the D is unclear. The CDR3 spells CSAVTSLLMYEQFF. DNA for the CDR3: TGCAGTGCGGTGACGAGCCTCTTAATGTATGAGCAGTTCTTC.